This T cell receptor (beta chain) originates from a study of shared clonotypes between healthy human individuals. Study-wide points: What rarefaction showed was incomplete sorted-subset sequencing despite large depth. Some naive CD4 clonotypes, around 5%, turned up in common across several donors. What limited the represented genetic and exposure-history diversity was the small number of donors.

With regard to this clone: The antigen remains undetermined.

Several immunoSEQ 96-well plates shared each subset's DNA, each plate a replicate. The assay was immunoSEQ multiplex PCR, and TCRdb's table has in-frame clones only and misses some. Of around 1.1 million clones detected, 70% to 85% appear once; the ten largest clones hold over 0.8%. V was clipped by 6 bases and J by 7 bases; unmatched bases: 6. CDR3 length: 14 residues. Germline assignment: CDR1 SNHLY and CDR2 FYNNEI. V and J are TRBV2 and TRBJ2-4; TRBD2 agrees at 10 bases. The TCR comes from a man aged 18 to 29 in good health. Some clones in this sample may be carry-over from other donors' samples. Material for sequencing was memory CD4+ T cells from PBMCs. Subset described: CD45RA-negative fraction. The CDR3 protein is CASSSSSGSNIQYF. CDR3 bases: TGTGCCAGCAGCTCATCTAGCGGGAGTAACATTCAGTACTTC.